The rows below give T cell receptor beta chains drawn from one sample of a study of tumor-infiltrating lymphocytes in glioblastoma multiforme. In TCRdb, the multiplex PCR reads were re-called with MiXCR into one record per CDR3 protein. The data contain 25,000 to 35,000 distinct CDR3 sequences, 60% to 65% of them singletons. The sample comprised brain tumor tissue. Receptors were obtained from a male donor with glioblastoma. CDR3s include the opening cysteine and the closing phenylalanine or tryptophan. A D gene is named only where the DNA matches it firmly. Size is omitted from some rows. Given values are once, few, many or a class for expanded clones.

clone_size: many; v_call: TRBV5-1; j_call: TRBJ2-1; d_call: TRBD2; cdr3_length: 14; cdr3_aa: CASSTGLVYNEQFF; cdr3_nt: TGCGCCAGCAGCACAGGACTAGTTTACAATGAGCAGTTCTTC
clone_size: NA; v_call: TRBV29-1; j_call: TRBJ2-5; d_call: NA; cdr3_length: 13; cdr3_aa: CSVDIAGRETQNF; cdr3_nt: TGCAGCGTTGACATAGCAGGCAGAGAGACCCAGAACTTC
clone_size: many; v_call: TRBV13; j_call: TRBJ1-6; d_call: NA; cdr3_length: 14; cdr3_aa: CASSFDGKGSPLHF; cdr3_nt: TGTGCCAGCAGCTTCGACGGCAAAGGCTCACCCCTCCACTTT
clone_size: NA; v_call: TRBV20-1; j_call: TRBJ1-2; d_call: NA; cdr3_length: 11; cdr3_aa: CSGGGTRGYTF; cdr3_nt: TGCAGTGGAGGAGGGACTCGAGGCTACACCTTC
clone_size: NA; v_call: TRBV12-3/TRBV12-4; j_call: TRBJ1-2; d_call: NA; cdr3_length: 13; cdr3_aa: CASTWDSSLGYTF; cdr3_nt: TGTGCCAGCACATGGGACTCCTCTCTTGGTTACACCTTC
clone_size: NA; v_call: TRBV19; j_call: TRBJ1-4; d_call: TRBD1; cdr3_length: 16; cdr3_aa: CASSLGTASTNEKLFF; cdr3_nt: TGTGCCAGTTCACTCGGGACAGCTTCAACTAATGAAAAACTGTTTTTT
clone_size: few; v_call: TRBV15; j_call: TRBJ2-7; d_call: NA; cdr3_length: 15; cdr3_aa: CATSRGNSRTTNVYF; cdr3_nt: TGTGCCACCAGCAGAGGGAATTCCAGGACCACTAATGTGTACTTC
clone_size: NA; v_call: TRBV10-3; j_call: TRBJ2-7; d_call: TRBD2; cdr3_length: 15; cdr3_aa: CAVSESTSGGYEQYF; cdr3_nt: TGTGCCGTCAGTGAATCGACTAGCGGGGGATACGAGCAGTACTTC
clone_size: NA; v_call: TRBV5-4; j_call: TRBJ2-3; d_call: NA; cdr3_length: 16; cdr3_aa: CACMEGGAGSTDTQYF; cdr3_nt: TGTGCCTGCATGGAGGGCGGAGCGGGTAGCACAGATACGCAGTATTTT
clone_size: NA; v_call: TRBV20-1; j_call: TRBJ1-4; d_call: NA; cdr3_length: 14; cdr3_aa: CSARTGHGNEELFF; cdr3_nt: TGCAGTGCTAGGACGGGACACGGTAATGAAGAACTCTTTTTT
clone_size: NA; v_call: TRBV11-1; j_call: TRBJ2-1; d_call: NA; cdr3_length: 15; cdr3_aa: CASRFITGPDNEQFF; cdr3_nt: TGTGCCAGCAGATTTATCACAGGGCCTGACAATGAGCAGTTCTTC
clone_size: many; v_call: TRBV28; j_call: TRBJ2-7; d_call: NA; cdr3_length: 16; cdr3_aa: CASRSLAGTQGYEQYF; cdr3_nt: TGTGCCAGCAGAAGTTTAGCCGGAACTCAGGGGTACGAGCAGTACTTC
clone_size: NA; v_call: TRBV10-2; j_call: TRBJ1-5; d_call: NA; cdr3_length: 15; cdr3_aa: CAGRPLATADHPQHF; cdr3_nt: TGCGCCGGCAGACCCTTGGCGACAGCGGATCATCCCCAGCATTTT
clone_size: many; v_call: TRBV6-1; j_call: TRBJ1-2; d_call: NA; cdr3_length: 15; cdr3_aa: CASSAPGGSYYGYTF; cdr3_nt: TGTGCCAGCAGTGCCCCCGGGGGGAGCTACTATGGCTACACCTTC
clone_size: few; v_call: TRBV20-1; j_call: TRBJ2-1; d_call: NA; cdr3_length: 15; cdr3_aa: CSARDGADLYDEQFF; cdr3_nt: TGCAGTGCTAGAGACGGGGCGGATCTTTACGATGAGCAGTTCTTC
clone_size: few; v_call: TRBV11-2; j_call: TRBJ2-7; d_call: NA; cdr3_length: 12; cdr3_aa: CASSLVVGEQYF; cdr3_nt: TGTGCCAGCAGCTTAGTAGTGGGTGAGCAGTACTTC
clone_size: few; v_call: TRBV7-8; j_call: TRBJ1-5; d_call: TRBD1; cdr3_length: 16; cdr3_aa: CASSLGGQPGLEPQHF; cdr3_nt: TGTGCCAGCAGCTTGGGGGGACAGCCAGGATTGGAGCCCCAGCATTTT
clone_size: NA; v_call: TRBV6-5; j_call: TRBJ2-2; d_call: NA; cdr3_length: 14; cdr3_aa: CASSYRPITGELFF; cdr3_nt: TGTGCCAGCAGTTACCGCCCTATCACCGGGGAGCTGTTTTTT
clone_size: NA; v_call: TRBV11-2; j_call: TRBJ2-2; d_call: NA; cdr3_length: 16; cdr3_aa: CASSLNPGVNTGELFF; cdr3_nt: TGTGCCAGCAGCTTAAACCCAGGGGTGAACACCGGGGAGCTGTTTTTT
clone_size: many; v_call: TRBV20-1; j_call: TRBJ2-7; d_call: NA; cdr3_length: 16; cdr3_aa: CSARDTFTVPTYEQYF; cdr3_nt: TGCAGTGCTAGAGATACTTTCACGGTCCCAACCTACGAGCAGTACTTC
clone_size: NA; v_call: TRBV6-5; j_call: TRBJ1-3; d_call: NA; cdr3_length: 17; cdr3_aa: CASSYEPLGVSGNTIYF; cdr3_nt: TGTGCCAGCAGTTACGAACCATTAGGGGTCTCTGGAAACACCATATATTTT
clone_size: NA; v_call: TRBV6-2/TRBV6-3; j_call: TRBJ2-7; d_call: TRBD2; cdr3_length: 17; cdr3_aa: CASGPRLAGGQVYEQYF; cdr3_nt: TGTGCCAGCGGTCCTCGACTAGCGGGAGGCCAGGTCTACGAGCAGTACTTC
clone_size: many; v_call: TRBV28; j_call: TRBJ2-3; d_call: TRBD2; cdr3_length: 16; cdr3_aa: CASSTLAGESTDTQYF; cdr3_nt: TGTGCCAGCAGTACTCTAGCGGGAGAGAGCACAGATACGCAGTATTTT
clone_size: many; v_call: TRBV5-4; j_call: TRBJ1-2; d_call: NA; cdr3_length: 15; cdr3_aa: CASSSGTGINYGYTF; cdr3_nt: TGTGCCAGCAGCTCCGGAACAGGGATTAACTATGGCTACACCTTC